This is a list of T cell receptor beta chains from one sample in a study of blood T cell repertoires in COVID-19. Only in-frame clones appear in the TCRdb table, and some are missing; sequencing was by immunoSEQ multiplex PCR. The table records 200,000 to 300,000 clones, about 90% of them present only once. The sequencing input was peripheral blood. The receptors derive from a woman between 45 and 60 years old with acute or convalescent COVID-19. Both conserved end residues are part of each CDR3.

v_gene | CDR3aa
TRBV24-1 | CATSDTRQGLGNEQFF
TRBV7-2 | CASRPSPNRGSGKFF
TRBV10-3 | CAISEPSGVENTEAFF
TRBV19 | CASSIPTGGPQDHTIYF
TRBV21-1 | CASSTGTGAYEQYF
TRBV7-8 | CASSLAFGGAGNTIYF
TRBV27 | CASSLMAAGGLNTEAFF
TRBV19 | CASSPGQGTTNEKLFF
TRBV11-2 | CASSLLAETQYF
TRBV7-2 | CASSLREGDTQYF
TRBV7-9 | CASSLYLLREQSSYEQYF
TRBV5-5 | CASSLGSAAGTNEKLFF
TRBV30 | CAWSLDRVGYGYTF
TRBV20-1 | CSASSGTISYEQYF
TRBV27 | CASTFGGGTEAFF
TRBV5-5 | CASSLGSSSYEQYF
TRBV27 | CASSLFGRGDETQYF
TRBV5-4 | CASSLPLAGGAETQYF
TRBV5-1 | CASSLWRGGYNEQFF
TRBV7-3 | CASSGGSGTEAFF
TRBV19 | CASSTTTSGRLYEQYF
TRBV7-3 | CASSLLGQGGSPLHF
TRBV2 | CASSAGTPTYNEQFF
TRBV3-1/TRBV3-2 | CASSQDYQCDNSTDTQYF
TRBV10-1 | CASSVTTRFYSYEQYF
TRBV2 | CASRGLAGGPVGNEQFF
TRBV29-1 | CSVGGLAGDQETQYF
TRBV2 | CASSEDSLAGFSEQYF
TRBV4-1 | CASSQNMGGGQPQHF
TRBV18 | CASSRLAGGLNTGELFF
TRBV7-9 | CASSTTDTGVTYNEQFF
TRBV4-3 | CASSQGPAAGGNTIYF
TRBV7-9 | CASSSRQGRDLAEAFF
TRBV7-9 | CASSLVQGLASDTQYF
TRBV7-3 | CASSPGVAGGIYEQYF
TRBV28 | CASSFYRLGEGIQYF
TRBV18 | CASSPIPPGTVLAGYEQYF
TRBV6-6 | CASSSNRVAFF
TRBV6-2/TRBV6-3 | CASSWALREDTDTQYF
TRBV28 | CASSLTKDRLYGYTF
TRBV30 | CAWSTGQGSQPQHF
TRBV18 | CASSPGTGGANTGELFF
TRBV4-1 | CASSQEGQGHEQYF
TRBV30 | CAWTGAGWPEAFF
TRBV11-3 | CASSLGDRDTDTQYF
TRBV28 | CASSPPVVSDQPQHF
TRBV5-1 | CASSLVGQGDTGELFF
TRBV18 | CASSPQGLAGSYNEQFF
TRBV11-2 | CASSLEAGQRSYNEQFF
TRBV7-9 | CASSSQDTLYEQYF
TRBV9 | CASSAEDRAIYEQYF
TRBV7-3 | CASSDFGPNTGELFF
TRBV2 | CASSSQRGEETQYF